This T cell receptor (beta chain) was found in a study of blood T cell repertoires in COVID-19. About the research overall: The origin of the acute and convalescent COVID-19 samples was the United States, Italy and Spain.

Germline values: CDR1 MNHNY, CDR2 SVGAGI (reference sequence). The CDR3 extends over 14 amino acids. V shed 6 bases and J shed 1 base, with 10 bases lying between them. The table came from immunoSEQ multiplex PCR; TCRdb's copy has only in-frame clones and leaves some out. The sample consists of 70,000 to 100,000 clones, around nine tenths of them appearing once. The source of this sequence is a woman aged 55-69 years with COVID-19, enrolled during active disease. The sample was peripheral blood. V is TRBV6-6 and J is TRBJ1-5; D unclear. The CDR3 sequence: CASRYGLSNQPQHF. The DNA of the CDR3 is TGTGCCAGCAGATACGGACTGAGCAATCAGCCCCAGCATTTT.